These T cell receptor beta chains were read from a single sample in a study of control samples from healthy donors and cancer patients. TCRdb's copy holds only in-frame clones and misses some; the assay was immunoSEQ multiplex PCR. The sample lists about 220,000 clones, roughly 94% seen once, with over 1.2% in the top ten. Sequenced: blood. These receptors all come from a man aged 50 or older in good health. Each CDR3 is given with its conserved first and last residue. The D gene is left open where the match is weak. The size of a clone is reported for some rows only, either as once, few or many, or as a class for expanded clones.

TRBV5-1	TRBJ2-2	NA	NA	TGCGCCAGCAGCTTGGACAGTCCGGGCACCGGGGAGCTGTTTTTT	CASSLDSPGTGELFF
TRBV3-1/TRBV3-2	TRBJ1-2	NA	TRBD1	TGTGCCAGCAGCCAAGATTTGATTCAGGCAGGGGGCATTGGCTACACCTTC	CASSQDLIQAGGIGYTF
TRBV5-5	TRBJ2-3	once	TRBD2	TGTGCCAGCAGCCTACTAGCGGGGGGCACAGATACGCAGTATTTT	CASSLLAGGTDTQYF
TRBV7-2	TRBJ1-5	NA	NA	TGTGCCAGCAGCTTAGAGACAAGAAATCAGCCCCAGCATTTT	CASSLETRNQPQHF
TRBV7-2	TRBJ1-2	NA	NA	TGTGCCAGCAGCTCCATGGGGGAAGGCGGCTACACCTTC	CASSSMGEGGYTF
TRBV5-5	TRBJ1-1	NA	NA	TGTGCCAGCAGCTTTACCGGGACAATGAACACTGAAGCTTTCTTT	CASSFTGTMNTEAFF
TRBV7-2	TRBJ1-4	NA	NA	TGTGCCAGCAGCTTTTCACAGCGGAATAATGAAAAACTGTTTTTT	CASSFSQRNNEKLFF
TRBV10-2	TRBJ2-7	NA	NA	TGCGCCGTTATGTCCGGGAAAGGGGGCTACGAGCAGTACTTC	CAVMSGKGGYEQYF
TRBV19	TRBJ1-1	NA	NA	TGTGCCAGTAGTATCAGGGTCACTGAAGCTTTCTTT	CASSIRVTEAFF
TRBV2	TRBJ2-5	NA	TRBD2	TGTGCCAGCAGCGTAGCGGGGGGAAACGAAGCGACCCAGTACTTC	CASSVAGGNEATQYF
TRBV15	TRBJ2-3	NA	NA	TGTGCCACCAGCAGAGGTGATGGGATCACAGATACGCAGTATTTT	CATSRGDGITDTQYF
TRBV6-2/TRBV6-3	TRBJ2-7	NA	TRBD1	TGTGCCAGCAGTGAGACAGGGGATAAGGGAAGAGACGAGCAGTACTTC	CASSETGDKGRDEQYF
TRBV30	TRBJ2-5	NA	NA	TGTGCCTGGAGTGTTCGAGGGGGGGCCTCAGAGACCCAGTACTTC	CAWSVRGGASETQYF
TRBV5-1	TRBJ1-4	NA	NA	TGCGCCAGCAGCTTCAGTGGATCCAACCTTCCTGAAAAACTGTTTTTT	CASSFSGSNLPEKLFF
TRBV5-1	TRBJ1-6	once	NA	TGCGCCAGCAGCTTTAGTAGCTCCTATAATTCACCCCTCCACTTT	CASSFSSSYNSPLHF
TRBV2	TRBJ1-1	NA	NA	TGTGCCAGCAGTTCCGGACCGGCCCTGAACACTGAAGCTTTCTTT	CASSSGPALNTEAFF
TRBV11-2	TRBJ2-7	NA	TRBD1	TGTGCCAGCAGTTCCCGGGACAGTTCCTACGAGCAGTACTTC	CASSSRDSSYEQYF
TRBV6-5	TRBJ2-1	NA	NA	TGTGCCAGCAGTTACTCAGGGGTGCCCTACAATGAGCAGTTCTTC	CASSYSGVPYNEQFF